This TCR beta chain was captured by sequencing in a study of cytomegalovirus exposure and HLA in healthy donors. General study points: For TCR beta chains, V- and J-gene trimming was later linked to a missense DCLRE1C variant. Likely technical artifact: a cluster of highly shared sequence variants. According to an earlier analysis, most TCR beta V segments yielded productive rearrangements about 90% or about 30% of the time.

Each donor was nominally healthy when sampled (though unrecorded immune exposures were likely). The CDR3 totals 13 residues. Trimming stripped 3 bases from V and 6 bases from J, with 13 bases between. In germline, CDR1 is SGDLS, CDR2 YYNGEE. Concerning this clone: Its antigen is not identified.

Amplification used 60 Vbeta primers and 13 Jbeta primers. Method: immunoSEQ multiplex PCR; TCRdb's copy keeps in-frame clones and lacks some. The table shows about 130,000 clones, with 81% occurring only once. This receptor was taken from a young man in good health and CMV-seronegative. The sequencing sample was made of PBMCs. The chain uses TRBV9 and TRBJ2-7; D is ambiguous. CDR3 sequence reads: CASSDKATTEQYF. CDR3 coding DNA: TGTGCCAGCAGCGACAAAGCCACTACCGAGCAGTACTTC.